Reported below is one T cell receptor beta chain. The CDR3 is made up of 13 amino acids. V lost 8 bases and J 1 base, leaving 11 bases between the germline ends. Per the germline V gene, CDR1 is MNHNY and CDR2 is SVGAGI (reference sequence). This entry comes from a study of shared clonotypes between healthy human individuals. Study-wide context: Ranging from 18 to 49 in age, donors were two women and a few men.

Measured with immunoSEQ multiplex PCR; TCRdb has only the in-frame clones, and not every one. This table holds about 2,500,000 clones, around 90% found once. The study enrolled healthy HIV-negative adults without recent acute infections or vaccinations as donors. The sequenced sample consisted of naive CD4+ T cells sorted from blood. Stated subset: CD45RA+ positively selected. The chain couples TRBV6-6 to TRBJ2-5, with D possibly matching TRBD2 (5 bases). The clonotype was recovered from a man aged 18 to 29 in good health. CDR3 loop: CASQITSQETQYF. As DNA, the CDR3 is TGTGCCAGCCAAATTACTAGCCAAGAGACCCAGTACTTC.